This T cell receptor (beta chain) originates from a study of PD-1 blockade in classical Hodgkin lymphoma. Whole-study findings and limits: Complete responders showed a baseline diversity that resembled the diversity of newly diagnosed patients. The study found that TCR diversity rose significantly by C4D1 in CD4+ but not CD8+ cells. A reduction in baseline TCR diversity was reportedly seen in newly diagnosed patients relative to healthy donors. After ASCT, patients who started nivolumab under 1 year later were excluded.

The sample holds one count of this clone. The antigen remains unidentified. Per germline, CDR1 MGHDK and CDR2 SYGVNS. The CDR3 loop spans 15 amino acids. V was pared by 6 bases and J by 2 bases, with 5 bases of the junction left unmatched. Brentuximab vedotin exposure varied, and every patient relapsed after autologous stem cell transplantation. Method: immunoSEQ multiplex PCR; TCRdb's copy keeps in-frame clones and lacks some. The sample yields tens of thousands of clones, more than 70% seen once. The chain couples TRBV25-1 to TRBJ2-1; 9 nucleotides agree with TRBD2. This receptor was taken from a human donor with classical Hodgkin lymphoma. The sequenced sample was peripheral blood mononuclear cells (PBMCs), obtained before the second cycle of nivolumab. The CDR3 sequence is CASRPGGGAYNEQFF. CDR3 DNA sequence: TGTGCCAGCAGACCCGGCGGGGGGGCCTACAATGAGCAGTTCTTC.